This T cell receptor beta chain was sequenced during a study of blood T cell repertoires in COVID-19. As for the study in general: Spain, Italy and the United States supplied samples that represented acute and convalescent COVID-19. The analysed material was cDNA or gDNA that came from T cells, B-cell-depleted T cells, or PBMCs.

Authors' data handling: Using reference gene primer amplification, nucleated cell counts were estimated. Sequencing was performed with immunoSEQ multiplex PCR; in TCRdb, only in-frame clones are kept and a portion is missing. V and J calls and clone size are those listed in that table; D and trimming were worked out from the DNA. The sample shows about 170,000 clones, roughly 81% of them seen only once. Germline V gene sequence: CDR1 WSHSY, CDR2 SAAADI. The CDR3 length is 15 residues. The J segment lost 9 bases and the V segment lost 0 bases, leaving 4 bases of the junction unmatched. The V gene is TRBV10-2, the J gene TRBJ1-6, with 8 bases fitting TRBD1. The source of this sequence is a man in his forties who had recovered from COVID-19. The specimen was peripheral blood. The chain's CDR3 is CASSESQGASSPLHF. CDR3 sequence (DNA): TGCGCCAGCAGTGAGTCGCAGGGGGCCAGTTCACCCCTCCACTTT.